A single sample is the source of the 10 T cell receptor beta chains below, sequenced in a study of beta chain features in type 1 diabetes. These receptors' antigens are unknown. Study-wide points: Significant though moderate, a shortening of TCRB CDR3s appeared in all four CD4+ subsets of Type 1 diabetes patients.

All of the isolated RNA was reverse transcribed, so expressed TCRB transcripts were sequenced. Clones were sequenced by immunoSEQ multiplex PCR, and TCRdb holds only the in-frame ones, with some missing. The sample gives about 280,000 clones, 15% of which show up once; 0.015% to 0.017% is in the top ten. The sequenced sample was naive CD4+ T cells from blood. Receptors originate from a man between 18 and 35 years old with type 1 diabetes.

This clone was picked up many times. The rearrangement links TRBV29-1 to TRBJ2-7; D unclear. CDR1 is SQVTM, CDR2 ANQGSEA, per germline. V lost 0 bases to trimming and J lost 1 base, with 7 bases between them. The CDR3 contains 13 residues. The CDR3, as DNA: TGCAGCGTTGAAGATCGCAGGTCCTACGAGCAGTACTTC. It codes for CSVEDRRSYEQYF.

There are a few counts of this clone. This chain connects TRBV11-2 to TRBJ2-5, with 12 bases aligning to TRBD2. This CDR3 is built from 18 residues. With 7 bases clipped from V and 4 bases from J, the junction kept 16 bases outside the gene matches. The germline V gene has CDR1 SGHAT and CDR2 FQNNGV. The CDR3 DNA reads TGTGCCAGCACGTATAGGACTAGCGGGGATGGGGGGGTAGAGACCCAGTACTTC. It is translated as CASTYRTSGDGGVETQYF. The full variable domain, its missing parts supplied by reference TRBV11-2 and TRBJ2-5, is EAGVAQSPRYKIIEKRQSVAFWCNPISGHATLYWYQQILGQGPKLLIQFQNNGVVDDSQLPKDRFSAERLKGVDSTLKIQPAKLEDSAVYLCASTYRTSGDGGVETQYFGPGTRLLVL.

The chain recombines TRBV28 with TRBJ2-2; D ambiguous. V lost 6 bases and J 2 bases, leaving 16 bases between the germline ends. The length of the CDR3 is 16 residues. The germline CDR1 and CDR2 sequences are MDHEN and SYDVKM. In DNA, the CDR3 is TGTGCCAGCAGCCCACGGGTCCCTTTCAACACCGGGGAGCTGTTTTTT. The encoded protein is CASSPRVPFNTGELFF.

V is TRBV30 and J is TRBJ1-2; no clear D. The CDR3 contains 13 residues. Trimming shortened V by 0 bases and J by 0 bases, and 5 bases separated the two germline ends. Per the germline V gene, CDR1 is GTSNPN and CDR2 is SVGIG (reference sequence). CDR3 residues: CAWSVATNYGYTF. The DNA of the CDR3 is TGTGCCTGGAGTGTAGCCACTAACTATGGCTACACCTTC. Variable domain in full (rest from reference TRBV30 and TRBJ1-2): SQTIHQWPATLVQPVGSPLSLECTVEGTSNPNLYWYRQAAGRGLQLLFYSVGIGQISSEVPQNLSASRPQDRQFILSSKKLLLSDSGFYLCAWSVATNYGYTFGSGTRLTVV.

This sequence joins TRBV6-6 and TRBJ1-5, with unresolved D. Trimming pared 0 bases from V and 3 bases from J, leaving 12 bases between. The germline V gene encodes CDR1 MNHNY and CDR2 SVGAGI (reference sequence). This CDR3 is built from 16 residues. CDR3 region: CASSYSGLSSNQPQHF. For the CDR3, the DNA is TGTGCCAGCAGTTACTCCGGACTCAGTTCCAATCAGCCCCAGCATTTT.

The chain joins TRBV6-5 to TRBJ1-4; D gene uncertain. The V gene's germline CDR1 is MNHEY and CDR2 SVGAGI. Trimming took 0 bases from V and 5 from J, leaving 7 bases between them. This CDR3 is built from 14 residues. In DNA, the CDR3 is TGTGCCAGCAGTTACTCCTTCCTAAATGAAAAACTGTTTTTT. Protein product: CASSYSFLNEKLFF.

The J gene is TRBJ1-2, the V gene TRBV5-1, with 9 bases identical to TRBD1. V lost 4 bases to trimming and J lost 7 bases; unmatched junction nucleotides: 8. This CDR3 has 14 amino acids. The germline V gene has CDR1 SGHRS and CDR2 YFSETQ. DNA for the CDR3: TGCGCCAGCAGCCCGGGGACAGGGTTGGCTGGCTACACCTTC. It codes for CASSPGTGLAGYTF.

This clone came up a few times. The chain is built from TRBV7-2 and TRBJ2-7; 14 nucleotides agree with TRBD2. The CDR3 contains 18 residues. V dropped 5 bases and J dropped 0; count of bases not matched to a gene: 9. Germline V gives CDR1 SGHTA, CDR2 FQGNSA. The CDR3 sequence is CASSPRTSGRTFSYEQYF. In nucleotides, the CDR3 is TGTGCCAGCAGCCCGCGGACTAGCGGGAGGACCTTCTCCTACGAGCAGTACTTC.

The V call is TRBV5-1, the J call TRBJ2-1, with TRBD2 matching 13 bases. CDR3 length: 17 residues. CDR1 SGHRS and CDR2 YFSETQ come from the germline V gene. J gave up 2 bases and V 4 bases, and 6 bases lay outside the gene matches. The CDR3 DNA reads TGCGCCAGCAGCCGGGGACTAGCGGGAAGCGCCTACAATGAGCAGTTCTTC. It is translated as CASSRGLAGSAYNEQFF.

This clone appeared a few times. This sequence joins TRBV25-1 and TRBJ1-1; D not certain. Between the trimmed V and J ends, which lost 7 bases and 3 bases, there was a span of 6 bases. There are 11 residues in the CDR3. The germline CDR1 and CDR2 sequences are MGHDK and SYGVNS. The chain's CDR3 is CASNRDTEAFF. The CDR3 DNA is TGTGCCAGCAATCGGGACACTGAAGCTTTCTTT.